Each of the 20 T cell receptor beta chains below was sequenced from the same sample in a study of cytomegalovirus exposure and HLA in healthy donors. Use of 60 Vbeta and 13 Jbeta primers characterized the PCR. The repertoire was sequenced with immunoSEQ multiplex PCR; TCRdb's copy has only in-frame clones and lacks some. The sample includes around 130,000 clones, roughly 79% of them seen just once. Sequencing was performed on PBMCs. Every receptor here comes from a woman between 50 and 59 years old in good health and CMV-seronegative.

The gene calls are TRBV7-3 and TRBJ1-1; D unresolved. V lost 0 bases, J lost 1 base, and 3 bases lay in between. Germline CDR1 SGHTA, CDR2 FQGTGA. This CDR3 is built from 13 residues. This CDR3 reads CASSLTRNTEAFF. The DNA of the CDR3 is TGTGCCAGCAGCTTAACCCGGAACACTGAAGCTTTCTTT. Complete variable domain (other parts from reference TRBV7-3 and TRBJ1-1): GAGVSQTPSNKVTEKGKYVELRCDPISGHTALYWYRQSLGQGPEFLIYFQGTGAADDSGLPNDRFFAVRPEGSVSTLKIQRTERGDSAVYLCASSLTRNTEAFFGQGTRLTVV.

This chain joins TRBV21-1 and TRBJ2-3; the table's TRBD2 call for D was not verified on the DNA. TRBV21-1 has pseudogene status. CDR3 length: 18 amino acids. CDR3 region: CASSKAVGDLWGTDTQYF. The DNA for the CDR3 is TGTGCCAGCAGCAAAGCCGTGGGAGACTTATGGGGCACAGATACGCAGTATTTT.

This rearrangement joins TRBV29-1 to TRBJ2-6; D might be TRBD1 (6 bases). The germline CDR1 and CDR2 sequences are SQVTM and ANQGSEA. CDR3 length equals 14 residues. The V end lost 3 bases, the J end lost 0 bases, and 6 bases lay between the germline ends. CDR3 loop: CSVEDSSGANVLTF. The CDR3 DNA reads TGCAGCGTTGAGGACAGCTCTGGGGCCAACGTCCTGACTTTC.

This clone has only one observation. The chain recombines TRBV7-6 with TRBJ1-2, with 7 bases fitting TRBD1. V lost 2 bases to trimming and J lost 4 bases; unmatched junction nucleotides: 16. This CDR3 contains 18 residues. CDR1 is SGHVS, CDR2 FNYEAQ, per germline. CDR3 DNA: TGTGCCAGCAGCTTAAAATTATTGGACAGGTCGTCCATCTATGGCTACACCTTC. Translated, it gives CASSLKLLDRSSIYGYTF.

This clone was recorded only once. CDR3 in amino acids: CASGLRQGWDEQFF. CDR3 nucleotides: TGTGCTAGTGGTTTAAGACAGGGGTGGGATGAGCAGTTCTTC. The genes are TRBV12-5 and TRBJ2-1, with TRBD1 identical over 8 bases. The length of the CDR3 is 14 residues. Germline V lookup: CDR1 LGHNT, CDR2 FRNRAP. Trimming removed 3 bases from V and 8 bases from J; junction bases left unmatched: 6.

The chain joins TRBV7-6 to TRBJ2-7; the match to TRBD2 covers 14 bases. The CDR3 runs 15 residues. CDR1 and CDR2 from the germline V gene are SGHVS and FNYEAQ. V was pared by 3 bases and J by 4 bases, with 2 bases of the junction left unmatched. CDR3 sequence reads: CASSFGTSGSYEQYF. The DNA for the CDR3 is TGTGCCAGCAGCTTCGGGACTAGCGGGAGTTACGAGCAGTACTTC. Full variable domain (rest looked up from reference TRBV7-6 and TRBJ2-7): GAGVSQSPRYKVTKRGQDVALRCDPISGHVSLYWYRQALGQGPEFLTYFNYEAQQDKSGLPNDRFSAERPEGSISTLTIQRTEQRDSAMYRCASSFGTSGSYEQYFGPGTRLTVT.

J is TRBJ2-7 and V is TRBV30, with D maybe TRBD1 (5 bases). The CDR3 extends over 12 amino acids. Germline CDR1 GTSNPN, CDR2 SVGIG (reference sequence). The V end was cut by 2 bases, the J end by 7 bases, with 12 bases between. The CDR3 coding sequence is TGTGCCTGGAGTTCCCCCCAGGGTGAGCAGTACTTC. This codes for CAWSSPQGEQYF.

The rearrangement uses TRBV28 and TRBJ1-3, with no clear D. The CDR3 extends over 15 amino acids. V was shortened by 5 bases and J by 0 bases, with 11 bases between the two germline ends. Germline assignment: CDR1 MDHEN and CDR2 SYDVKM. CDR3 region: CASSRSVYSGNTIYF. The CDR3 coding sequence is TGTGCCAGCAGTCGTAGCGTTTACTCTGGAAACACCATATATTTT.

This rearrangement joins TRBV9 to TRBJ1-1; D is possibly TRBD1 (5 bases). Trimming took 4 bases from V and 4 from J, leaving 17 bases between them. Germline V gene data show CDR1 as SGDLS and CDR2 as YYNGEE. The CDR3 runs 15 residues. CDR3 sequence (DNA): TGTGCCAGCAGCCCCCGTGGGACTTTAACCACTGAAGCTTTCTTT. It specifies CASSPRGTLTTEAFF.

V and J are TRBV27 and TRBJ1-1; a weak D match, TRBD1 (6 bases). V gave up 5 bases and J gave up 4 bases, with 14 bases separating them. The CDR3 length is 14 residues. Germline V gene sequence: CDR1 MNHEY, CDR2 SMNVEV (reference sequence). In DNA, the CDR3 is TGTGCCAGCAGTGGCACAGGGTGGGGCACTGAAGCTTTCTTT. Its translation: CASSGTGWGTEAFF.

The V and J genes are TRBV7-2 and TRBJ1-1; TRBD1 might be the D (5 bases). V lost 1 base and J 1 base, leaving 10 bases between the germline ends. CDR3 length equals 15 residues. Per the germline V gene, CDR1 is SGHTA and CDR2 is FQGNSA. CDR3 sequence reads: CASSLGSGGNTEAFF. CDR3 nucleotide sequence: TGTGCCAGCAGCTTAGGATCCGGGGGGAACACTGAAGCTTTCTTT. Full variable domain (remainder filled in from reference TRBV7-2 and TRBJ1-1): GAGVSQSPSNKVTEKGKDVELRCDPISGHTALYWYRQSLGQGLEFLIYFQGNSAPDKSGLPSDRFSAERTGGSVSTLTIQRTQQEDSAVYLCASSLGSGGNTEAFFGQGTRLTVV.

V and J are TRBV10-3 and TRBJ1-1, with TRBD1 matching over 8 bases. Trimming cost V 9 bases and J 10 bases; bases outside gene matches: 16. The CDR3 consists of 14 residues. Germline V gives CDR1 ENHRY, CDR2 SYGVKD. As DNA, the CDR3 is TGTGCCATGGGGGCGACAGGGGAGTTGAGTGGAGCTTTCTTT. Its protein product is CAMGATGELSGAFF.

The CDR3 protein is CATSRLGTGELFF. In DNA form, the CDR3 reads TGTGCCACATCCCGACTTGGCACCGGGGAGCTGTTTTTT. V gene TRBV6-6 combines with J gene TRBJ2-2; D call uncertain. Germline V gene sequence: CDR1 MNHNY, CDR2 SVGAGI (reference sequence). This CDR3 region has 13 residues. Trimming took off 10 bases at V and 4 bases at J, with 13 bases between the two ends.

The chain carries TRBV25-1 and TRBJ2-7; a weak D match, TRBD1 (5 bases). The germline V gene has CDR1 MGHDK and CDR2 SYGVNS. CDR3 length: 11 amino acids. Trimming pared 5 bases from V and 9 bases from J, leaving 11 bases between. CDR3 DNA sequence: TGTGCCAGCAGTATTAGGACAACGCAGTACTTC. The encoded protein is CASSIRTTQYF.

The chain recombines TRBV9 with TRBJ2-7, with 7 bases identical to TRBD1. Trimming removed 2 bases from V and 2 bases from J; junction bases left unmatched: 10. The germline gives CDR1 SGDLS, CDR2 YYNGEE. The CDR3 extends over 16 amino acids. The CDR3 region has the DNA TGTGCCAGCAGCGTTCGGGACAGCTTTTCCCCCTACGAGCAGTACTTC. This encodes CASSVRDSFSPYEQYF.

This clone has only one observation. Written as DNA, the CDR3 is TGTGCCACCAGCAGAGAGGGGCAGGGGGTTGGAAACACCATATATTTT. Translated: CATSREGQGVGNTIYF. The rearrangement links TRBV15 to TRBJ1-3, with 7 bases lining up with TRBD1. The CDR3 runs to 16 residues. The V gene end was trimmed by 0 bases and the J gene end by 3 bases; junction bases not matched to a gene: 5. Germline CDR1 is LNHNV and CDR2 is YYDKDF (reference sequence).

The CDR3 coding sequence is TGTGCCACCAGCAGTCACCGGGGAACTAATGAAAAACTGTTTTTT. Protein: CATSSHRGTNEKLFF. The rearrangement links TRBV15 to TRBJ1-4; no definite D call. Germline values: CDR1 LNHNV, CDR2 YYDKDF (reference sequence). The V and J ends lost 3 bases and 1 base respectively, with 9 bases between them. The CDR3 totals 15 residues. Combining the CDR3 with reference TRBV15 and TRBJ1-4 gives the whole variable domain DAMVIQNPRYQVTQFGKPVTLSCSQTLNHNVMYWYQQKSSQAPKLLFHYYDKDFNNEADTPDNFQSRRPNTSFCFLDIRSPGLGDTAMYLCATSSHRGTNEKLFFGSGTQLSVL.

The CDR3, as DNA: TGTGCCAGCAGCGTACCCAGCGGAGTCAGTAATGAGCAGTTCTTC. Protein sequence: CASSVPSGVSNEQFF. The chain employs TRBV9 and TRBJ2-1, with a weak D call TRBD2 (5 bases). Trimming cost V 1 base and J 7 bases, with 15 bases left between them. Germline values: CDR1 SGDLS, CDR2 YYNGEE. CDR3 length equals 15 residues.

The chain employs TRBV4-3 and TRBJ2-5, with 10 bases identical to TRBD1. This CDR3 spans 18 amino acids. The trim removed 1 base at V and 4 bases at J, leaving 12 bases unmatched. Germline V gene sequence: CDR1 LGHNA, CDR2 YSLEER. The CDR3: CASSQGGPGQGILETQYF. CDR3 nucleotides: TGCGCCAGCAGCCAAGGGGGTCCGGGACAGGGGATTTTAGAGACCCAGTACTTC.

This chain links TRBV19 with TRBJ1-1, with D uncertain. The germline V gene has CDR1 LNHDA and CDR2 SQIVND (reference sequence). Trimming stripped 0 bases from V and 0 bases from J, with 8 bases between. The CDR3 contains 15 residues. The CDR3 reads CASSIDPSMNTEAFF. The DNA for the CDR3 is TGTGCCAGTAGTATAGACCCGAGCATGAACACTGAAGCTTTCTTT.